The entry below describes one T cell receptor beta chain. This clone was picked up a small number of times. Its target antigen remains unknown. No base-level quality is on record; no much larger clone is a single base apart. These data come from a study of blood T cell repertoires in COVID-19 (dated by TCRdb to about 2020). For the wider study: Collaborator samples came from the United States, Italy and Spain and covered acute and convalescent phases of COVID-19. Samples came from the ongoing ImmuneRACE study (first 160 participants) plus 1,254 subjects from 6 global collaborators. Deeply sampled blood TCRbeta repertoires from subjects exposed to, actively infected with, or recovered from COVID-19 were included in the dataset. The prospective study material was composed of cDNA or gDNA derived from T cells, B-cell-depleted T cells, or PBMCs. Where HLA class I and class II types were available, the types were taken from metadata supplied by the sample provider, not from assay-based typing. The repertoires were released in a freely available public database intended as a resource for research on the immune response to SARS-CoV-2. The sample metadata nearly always contained a de-identified subject ID, COVID-19 status, age in years and sex.

TCRbeta CDR3 regions were amplified from genomic DNA using the immunoSEQ Assay, a bias-controlled multiplex PCR. Concerning the study's data processing: The number of nucleated cells in each sample was estimated by amplification of reference gene primers within the assay. Sequence reads were collapsed and filtered to measure the absolute abundance of every unique TCRbeta CDR3 rearrangement. Productive Simpson clonality was computed per sample as the square root of Simpson's diversity index over productive rearrangements. What TCRdb holds here is the immuneACCESS table cut down to in-frame rearrangements. Part of the clones is not present; checked against another copy, under half of the missing clones reflect an unresolved V gene, and the others are unexplained. That table supplies the V and J calls and clone size; D and trimming were determined from the DNA. The table for this sample lists some 240,000 clones; roughly 80% of them were counted only once. Approximately 3.6% of the sample is in the top ten clones.

CDR1 and CDR2, per the germline V gene, are SGHRS and YFSETQ. The CDR3, from cysteine to phenylalanine, totals 14 residues. Only CDR3 DNA is held: 42 bases, read in frame from base 1. V loses 4 bases of germline sequence and J loses 4 bases, and the interval between the two ends is 14 bases. Participants in the prospective study were enrolled through a virtual design, were aged about 18 to 100 years, and lived in roughly 26 United States geographic areas. In the prospective study, participants were assigned to cohorts based on the clinical history participants reported in a screening survey and a study questionnaire. For ImmuneRACE Cohort 3, a participant was defined as recovered based on two consecutive negative NP/OP PCR tests, clearance by a healthcare professional, or resolution of symptoms. Mobile phlebotomists in the prospective study collected whole blood, serum and a nasopharyngeal or oropharyngeal swab from every participant. Over an approximately 2-month period, participants in the prospective study had the option of providing additional blood draws and questionnaires. Prospective study blood samples were shipped either frozen or at room temperature before DNA extraction.

Overall results and qualifications from the work: How much clinical and demographic metadata was included differed by source and by participant, and the metadata was provided uncurated.

This chain joins TRBV5-1 to TRBJ2-5; the D gene lacks a confident call. This clonotype was obtained from a man over 45 who had recovered from COVID-19. What was sequenced was PBMCs or T cells enriched from blood (not recorded which). The DNA is TGCGCCAGCAGCCTCTCACCGCGCTTAGAGACCCAGTACTTC. Translated, it reads CASSLSPRLETQYF.